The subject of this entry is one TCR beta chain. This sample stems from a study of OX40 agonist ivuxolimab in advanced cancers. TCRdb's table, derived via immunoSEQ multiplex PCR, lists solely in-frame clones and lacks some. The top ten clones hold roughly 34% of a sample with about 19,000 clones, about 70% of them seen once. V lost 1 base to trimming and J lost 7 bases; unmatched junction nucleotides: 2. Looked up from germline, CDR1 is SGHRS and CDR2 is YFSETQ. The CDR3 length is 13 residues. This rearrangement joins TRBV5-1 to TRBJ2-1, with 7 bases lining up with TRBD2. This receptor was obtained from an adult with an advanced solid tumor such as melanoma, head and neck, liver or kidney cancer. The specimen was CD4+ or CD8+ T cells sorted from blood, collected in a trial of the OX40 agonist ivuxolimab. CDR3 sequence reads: CASSLTSDNEQFF. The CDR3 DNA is TGCGCCAGCAGCTTGACTAGCGATAATGAGCAGTTCTTC.